Shown below are 5 T cell receptor beta chains from a single sample sequenced in a study of breast tumors, draining lymph nodes, adjacent tissues. A single record per CDR3 protein comes from TCRdb applying MiXCR to the multiplex PCR reads. The data show more than 7,500 distinct CDR3 sequences, 74% seen once. The sample comprised tumor-adjacent breast tissue. Source of these receptors: a female donor with breast cancer. Some clones in this sample may be carry-over from other donors' samples.

The chain is built from TRBV20-1 and TRBJ2-5; D remains unclear. The germline V gene has CDR1 DFQATT and CDR2 SNEGSKA (reference sequence). CDR3 length: 10 amino acids. V lost 6 bases and J lost 4, with 6 bases in between. The CDR3 reads CSASGETQYF. CDR3 nucleotide sequence: TGCAGTGCGTCCGGAGAGACCCAGTACTTC.

This sequence joins TRBV20-1 and TRBJ2-3; TRBD2 matches 7 bases. With V trimmed by 6 bases and J by 7 bases, 16 bases remained unmatched. CDR1 and CDR2 (germline): DFQATT, SNEGSKA (reference sequence). The CDR3 spans 15 residues. CDR3: CSAGESGAPGYTQYF. The CDR3 DNA reads TGCAGTGCCGGGGAGAGCGGGGCCCCCGGGTATACGCAGTATTTT.

The CDR3 region has the DNA TGCAGTGCTAGTCCTGGGCCCGAATACGAGCAGTACTTC. It codes for CSASPGPEYEQYF. This chain connects TRBV20-1 to TRBJ2-7; no firm D call. V was trimmed by 3 bases and J by 4 bases, leaving 13 bases between them. The CDR3 has 13 residues. Looked up from germline, CDR1 is DFQATT and CDR2 is SNEGSKA (reference sequence).

V is TRBV29-1 and J is TRBJ2-3, with 8 positions matching TRBD1. The CDR3 sequence is 13 residues long. Germline assignment: CDR1 SQVTM and CDR2 ANQGSEA. With V trimmed by 7 bases and J by 5 bases, 8 bases remained unmatched. In DNA, the CDR3 is TGCAGCGGGAACGGACAGGGCCAAGATACGCAGTATTTT. Its protein product is CSGNGQGQDTQYF.

By frequency in the sample, this clonotype is medium-sized. The rearrangement links TRBV9 to TRBJ1-4, with a possible D match to TRBD1 (6 bases). CDR3 size: 15 residues. Trimming left V 0 bases short and J 7 bases short, with 13 bases between. Looked up from germline, CDR1 is SGDLS and CDR2 is YYNGEE. The CDR3 region has the DNA TGTGCCAGCAGCGTAGGGGAGGGGGGAACTGAAAAACTGTTTTTT. This gives the protein CASSVGEGGTEKLFF.